This T cell receptor (beta chain) was found in a study of siplizumab effects on memory and regulatory T cells. Whole-study results and caveats: Siplizumab produced a significant drop in alloreactive sequences attributable to unstimulated CD4+ memory cells.

Comment on this clone: Its specificity is unknown.

Germline lookup yields CDR1 DFQATT and CDR2 SNEGSKA (reference sequence). The CDR3 spans 9 residues. Assays were performed on about 100,000 TCR templates per sample. Data came from immunoSEQ multiplex PCR; TCRdb stores just in-frame clones and leaves some out. The table records roughly 120,000 clones, 92% of them present only once. This sequence joins TRBV20-1 and TRBJ2-3; no firm D call. Sequenced input: Tregs sorted from blood. The TCR comes from a human donor in good health. CDR3 amino acids: CSPLDTQYF. The DNA for the CDR3 is TGCAGCCCGTTAGATACGCAGTATTTT.